This record looks at one TCR beta chain sequence and its context. The data belong to a study of blood T cell repertoires in COVID-19. TCRdb's copy holds only in-frame clones and misses some; the assay was immunoSEQ multiplex PCR. This table holds hundreds of thousands of clones, 89% found once. CDR3 length: 17 residues. Trimming took 7 bases from V and 5 from J; bases not matched to a gene: 14. Germline assignment: CDR1 MNHEY and CDR2 SMNVEV (reference sequence). Specimen: PBMCs or T cells enriched from blood (not recorded which). The clonotype originates from a woman in her thirties or forties who had recovered from COVID-19. V and J are TRBV27 and TRBJ2-2, with TRBD2 matching 9 bases. The CDR3 nucleotides read TGTGCCAGCACTCCCCTTAGTGCGGGAGGGTGGACCGGGGAGCTGTTTTTT. Protein product: CASTPLSAGGWTGELFF.